This T cell receptor (beta chain) is drawn from a study of blood T cell repertoires in COVID-19. The overall study: There were acute and convalescent COVID-19 samples, and they came from the United States, Italy and Spain. Sources were T cells, B-cell-depleted T cells, or PBMCs; the material itself was cDNA or gDNA.

Trimming left V 4 bases short and J 5 bases short, with 12 bases between. CDR3 length: 13 amino acids. Germline V gene data show CDR1 as SQVTM and CDR2 as ANQGSEA. In the original analysis: Reference gene primer amplification gave nucleated cell count estimates. Sequenced by immunoSEQ multiplex PCR; TCRdb stores in-frame clones only, minus some. V and J calls and clone size come straight from that table; D and trimming were deduced from the DNA. The table shows 250,000 to 300,000 clones, with about 86% occurring only once. The sequenced sample was peripheral blood. The chain carries TRBV29-1 and TRBJ2-4; D call uncertain. The sequence came from a man between 18 and 29 years old with active or convalescent COVID-19. The CDR3 sequence is CSVARDTQNIQYF. CDR3 DNA sequence: TGCAGCGTTGCCCGAGACACCCAAAACATTCAGTACTTC.